Presented here are 23 T cell receptor beta chains from one specimen sequenced in a study of T cell changes during pregnancy in multiple sclerosis (dated by TCRdb to about 2019). Library preparation used the immunoSEQ multiplex PCR assay. In TCRdb, the immuneACCESS table is reduced to in-frame sequences with V and J assigned. These tables do not hold every clone; where another copy was compared, an unresolved V gene accounts for under half, and the others remain unexplained. The sample table shows 40,000 to 50,000 clones, and approximately 93% are seen once. In total, the top ten clones hold approximately 0.31% of the sample. This sample comprised CD4+ T cells from peripheral blood mononuclear cells, obtained in the third trimester of pregnancy. The receptors here all came from a female donor with multiple sclerosis, enrolled in a pregnancy study.

This clone was observed once. This sequence joins TRBV5-1 and TRBJ2-7; maybe TRBD1 (6 bases). Looked up from germline, CDR1 is SGHRS and CDR2 is YFSETQ. V was cut by 0 bases and J by 1 base, with 8 bases left in between. This CDR3 is built from 14 residues. The CDR3 DNA is TGCGCCAGCAGCTTGGACAGGGCATCCTACGAGCAGTACTTC. Encoded protein: CASSLDRASYEQYF.

The V and J genes are TRBV2 and TRBJ1-1; D is uncertain. V dropped 8 bases and J dropped 3 bases, with 13 bases sitting between them. This CDR3 is 13 amino acids long. Germline V lookup: CDR1 SNHLY, CDR2 FYNNEI. The CDR3 here is CASRPNRDTEAFF. The CDR3 region has the DNA TGTGCCAGCCGGCCCAACCGGGACACTGAAGCTTTCTTT.

The gene calls are TRBV6-1 and TRBJ2-1; 7 bases are a match to TRBD2. Trimming removed 3 bases from V and 7 bases from J; junction bases left unmatched: 18. This CDR3 contains 18 residues. Germline V lookup: CDR1 MNHNS, CDR2 SASEGT. The CDR3 bases are TGTGCCAGCAGTGAGGCTTCTCCCGCGGGAGTTAATGGTAATGAGCAGTTCTTC. Translation: CASSEASPAGVNGNEQFF.

V is TRBV5-1 and J is TRBJ2-3; 8 bases align to TRBD2. The trim removed 4 bases at V and 3 bases at J, leaving 10 bases unmatched. Germline V gene data show CDR1 as SGHRS and CDR2 as YFSETQ. The CDR3 is 16 amino acids. DNA for the CDR3: TGCGCCAGCAGCACTACCGGGACTAGAGGTACAGATACGCAGTATTTT. It is translated as CASSTTGTRGTDTQYF.

The gene calls are TRBV6-5 and TRBJ1-1; perhaps TRBD1 as D (5 bases). V was pared by 4 bases and J by 0 bases, with 12 bases between. The V gene's germline CDR1 is MNHEY and CDR2 SVGAGI. The CDR3 contains 15 residues. The CDR3 loop reads CASSSQTVMNTEAFF. The CDR3 nucleotides are TGTGCCAGCAGTTCCCAGACAGTGATGAACACTGAAGCTTTCTTT.

The chain is built from TRBV5-1 and TRBJ2-7, with 12 positions matching TRBD2. Per germline, CDR1 SGHRS and CDR2 YFSETQ. V gave up 1 base and J gave up 4 bases; unmatched junction bases: 9. This CDR3 region has 17 residues. CDR3 DNA sequence: TGCGCCAGCAGCTTGTTGTCTAGCGGGAGGGCCGGGTACGAGCAGTACTTC. It yields the protein CASSLLSSGRAGYEQYF. Variable domain in full (rest from reference TRBV5-1 and TRBJ2-7): KAGVTQTPRYLIKTRGQQVTLSCSPISGHRSVSWYQQTPGQGLQFLFEYFSETQRNKGNFPGRFSGRQFSNSRSEMNVSTLELGDSALYLCASSLLSSGRAGYEQYFGPGTRLTVT.

This chain links TRBV18 with TRBJ2-7; D perhaps matches TRBD1 (5 bases). The CDR3 has 14 residues. The V gene's germline CDR1 is KGHSH and CDR2 LQKENI. V lost 1 base and J lost 5, with 12 bases in between. CDR3 residues: CASSPQGVGNEQYF. As DNA, the CDR3 is TGTGCCAGCTCACCACAAGGGGTTGGCAACGAGCAGTACTTC.

The genes are TRBV7-2 and TRBJ2-7; D remains unclear. With 4 bases removed from V and 7 bases from J, the gap between germline ends came to 20 bases. In germline, CDR1 is SGHTA, CDR2 FQGNSA. The CDR3 extends over 15 amino acids. The CDR3 loop reads CASSSRVSGYKEQYF. CDR3 sequence (DNA): TGTGCCAGCAGCTCCCGGGTGTCGGGTTATAAGGAGCAGTACTTC.

The chain joins TRBV18 to TRBJ2-1, with 9 bases that match TRBD2. Germline CDR1 reads KGHSH; CDR2 reads LQKENI. The V segment lost 8 bases and the J segment 8 bases; nucleotides outside the gene matches: 10. The CDR3 covers 14 residues. Here the CDR3 DNA reads TGTGCCAGCACCCAGCGGGAGGTGATCCATGAGCAGTTCTTC. It encodes CASTQREVIHEQFF.

This clone was detected only once. The gene calls are TRBV9 and TRBJ1-4, with a weak D call TRBD1 (6 bases). The germline V gene has CDR1 SGDLS and CDR2 YYNGEE. The CDR3 loop spans 14 amino acids. V was cut by 4 bases and J by 7 bases, with 14 bases left in between. The CDR3 region is CASSTPGDGEKLFF. CDR3 DNA: TGTGCCAGCAGCACACCAGGGGACGGTGAAAAACTGTTTTTT.

The genes are TRBV5-1 and TRBJ2-2; D ambiguous. Trimming pared 1 base from V and 0 bases from J, leaving 7 bases between. The CDR3 totals 15 residues. Germline V CDR1 and CDR2: SGHRS, YFSETQ. The chain's CDR3 is CASSLLQSNTGELFF. In nucleotides, the CDR3 is TGCGCCAGCAGCTTGTTACAGTCGAACACCGGGGAGCTGTTTTTT.

The chain employs TRBV7-9 and TRBJ1-6, with 8 nucleotides matching TRBD1. The junction had 12 bases not matched to a gene; V was cut back by 5 bases and J by 9 bases. This CDR3 has 16 residues. Per germline, CDR1 SEHNR and CDR2 FQNEAQ (reference sequence). In DNA, the CDR3 is TGTGCCAGCAGCCCAAGCGGGACAGGTCCTAGTTCACCCCTCCACTTT. Protein: CASSPSGTGPSSPLHF.

V gene TRBV7-9 combines with J gene TRBJ2-2, with TRBD1 matching 7 bases. This CDR3 region has 15 residues. Germline V gene sequence: CDR1 SEHNR, CDR2 FQNEAQ (reference sequence). The J segment lost 6 bases and the V segment lost 0 bases, leaving 4 bases of the junction unmatched. In DNA, the CDR3 is TGTGCCAGCAGCTTAGCAGGGGGCTCGTCCGGGGAGCTGTTTTTT. This translates into CASSLAGGSSGELFF.

The chain uses TRBV30 and TRBJ2-1; D might be TRBD1 (6 bases). Trimming took off 3 bases at V and 5 bases at J, with 17 bases between the two ends. The CDR3 loop spans 15 amino acids. In germline, CDR1 is GTSNPN, CDR2 SVGIG (reference sequence). CDR3 protein: CAWRERQVFDNEQFF. CDR3 bases: TGTGCCTGGAGGGAACGACAGGTTTTCGACAATGAGCAGTTCTTC.

The rearrangement links TRBV30 to TRBJ1-2; TRBD1 is a possible D gene (5 bases). Germline values: CDR1 GTSNPN, CDR2 SVGIG (reference sequence). CDR3 size: 13 residues. V was cut by 5 bases and J by 4 bases, with 14 bases left in between. The CDR3 DNA is TGTGCCTGGCGGCTTGGGGGGGGCTATGGCTACACCTTC. It encodes CAWRLGGGYGYTF.

The chain uses TRBV7-3 and TRBJ2-2, with 16 bases lining up with TRBD2. J lost 6 bases, V lost 8 bases, and 12 bases had no gene match. CDR3 length: 18 amino acids. CDR1 and CDR2 (germline): SGHTA, FQGTGA. CDR3 coding DNA: TGTGCCAGCCGAATTCCGGGACTAGCGGGAGGGGGCTCCGGGGAGCTGTTTTTT. Residues: CASRIPGLAGGGSGELFF.

The V call is TRBV28, the J call TRBJ2-1; TRBD2 is a possible D gene (5 bases). This CDR3 has 13 residues. V dropped 2 bases and J dropped 8 bases, with 10 bases sitting between them. Per germline, CDR1 MDHEN and CDR2 SYDVKM. The CDR3 protein is CASSLLTGYEQFF. In DNA, the CDR3 is TGTGCCAGCAGTTTACTAACGGGATATGAGCAGTTCTTC.

The genes are TRBV5-4 and TRBJ2-6; perhaps TRBD2 as D (5 bases). CDR1 and CDR2 from the germline V gene are SGHNT and YYREEE (reference sequence). This CDR3 comprises 16 residues. Trimming removed 4 bases at V and 0 bases at J, with 11 bases between. CDR3 nucleotide sequence: TGTGCCAGCAGCGAGGGCGGTTCCTCTGGGGCCAACGTCCTGACTTTC. Amino acid sequence: CASSEGGSSGANVLTF.

V is TRBV28 and J is TRBJ1-1; TRBD1 might be the D (6 bases). V lost 1 base to trimming and J lost 1 base, with 10 bases between them. This CDR3 is 15 amino acids long. CDR1 and CDR2 from the germline V gene are MDHEN and SYDVKM. CDR3 sequence reads: CASSLLVGQNTEAFF. The CDR3 nucleotides read TGTGCCAGCAGTTTATTGGTGGGACAGAACACTGAAGCTTTCTTT.

The chain links TRBV19 to TRBJ1-2, with D possibly TRBD1 on 6 matching bases. CDR3 size: 17 residues. Germline CDR1 LNHDA, CDR2 SQIVND (reference sequence). V lost 2 bases and J lost 5, with 21 bases in between. CDR3 amino acids: CASSIRSGSAGAYGYTF. CDR3 nucleotides: TGTGCCAGTAGTATAAGGTCTGGGAGCGCGGGGGCTTATGGCTACACCTTC.

The V call is TRBV30, the J call TRBJ2-5; possible D gene TRBD1, 7 bases. This CDR3 contains 12 residues. Germline loops: CDR1 GTSNPN, CDR2 SVGIG (reference sequence). V lost 5 bases to trimming and J lost 5 bases, with 12 bases between them. Here the CDR3 reads CAWGGTAETQYF. DNA for the CDR3: TGTGCCTGGGGGGGGACAGCTGAGACCCAGTACTTC.

This clone was seen just once. The rearrangement uses TRBV7-9 and TRBJ2-3; D may be TRBD2 (5 bases). CDR3 length: 15 residues. Per germline, CDR1 SEHNR and CDR2 FQNEAQ (reference sequence). Trimming left V 4 bases short and J 6 bases short, with 17 bases between. CDR3 coding DNA: TGTGCCAGCAGCTCCTCAGGCATCTGGGAGGATACGCAGTATTTT. Residues: CASSSSGIWEDTQYF.

The chain carries TRBV5-1 and TRBJ2-7; 11 bases align to TRBD1. The CDR3 extends over 16 amino acids. Germline CDR1 reads SGHRS; CDR2 reads YFSETQ. V lost 4 bases, J lost 3 bases, and 9 bases stayed unmatched. CDR3 sequence: CASSRGTGQGGYEQYF. The CDR3 nucleotides read TGCGCCAGCAGCCGAGGCACGGGACAGGGGGGCTACGAGCAGTACTTC.